These 2 T cell receptor beta chains came from one sample sequenced in a study of blood T cell repertoires in COVID-19. Measured with immunoSEQ multiplex PCR; TCRdb has only the in-frame clones, and not every one. Of about 250,000 clones detected, about nine tenths appear once; the ten largest clones hold 2.5% to 3%. The sample was PBMCs or T cells enriched from blood (not recorded which). The receptors derive from a woman aged 50 to 65 who had recovered from COVID-19.

V is TRBV30 and J is TRBJ1-2, with D uncertain. Germline-derived CDR1 and CDR2 are GTSNPN and SVGIG (reference sequence). V was trimmed by 2 bases and J by 8 bases, leaving 15 bases between them. The CDR3 has 13 residues. The CDR3 sequence: CAWSLPEAYGYTF. CDR3 nucleotides: TGTGCCTGGAGTCTCCCGGAGGCATACGGCTACACCTTC.

As to this clone: The sample carries other DNA sequences with the same CDR3. The V call is TRBV4-3, the J call TRBJ2-1; no definite D call. Trimming stripped 1 base from V and 9 bases from J, with 7 bases between. The germline V gene has CDR1 LGHNA and CDR2 YSLEER. This CDR3 contains 12 residues. The CDR3 sequence is CASSQGRGEQFF. CDR3 DNA sequence: TGCGCCAGCAGCCAAGGAAGAGGTGAGCAGTTCTTC.